This T cell receptor (beta chain) was captured in a study of cytomegalovirus exposure and HLA in healthy donors. Study-level points and caveats: Investigators reported 164 TCR beta chains as tied to cytomegalovirus.

Germline values: CDR1 SEHNR, CDR2 FQNEAQ (reference sequence). The CDR3 is made up of 14 amino acids. The V and J ends lost 3 bases and 4 bases respectively, with 10 bases between them. With regard to this clone: Antigen specificity is unknown.

Primers included in the PCR were 60 Vbeta and 13 Jbeta primers. Here immunoSEQ multiplex PCR was the method, and the copy in TCRdb shows in-frame clones only, minus some. This sample has 220,000 or so clones; approximately 85% occur once, and the top ten carry less than 3%. V and J are TRBV7-9 and TRBJ1-5; possibly TRBD1 for D (5 bases). The TCR was taken from a woman between 40 and 50 years old in good health and CMV-seronegative. The sequenced sample consisted of PBMCs. The chain's CDR3 is CASSFSGVNQPQHF. As DNA, the CDR3 is TGTGCCAGCAGCTTTTCGGGGGTAAATCAGCCCCAGCATTTT.